This T cell receptor (beta chain) was documented in a study of low-dose radiotherapy and immunotherapy resistance in tumors. About the study: The study gave Cohort 2 1 Gy per fraction every two weeks, totaling 13 Gy over 26 weeks. It was every two weeks, one day before radiation and immunotherapy, that intravenous cyclophosphamide 200 mg/m2 was given.

The CDR3 is made up of 14 amino acids. Germline V gene lookup returns CDR1 LNHDA and CDR2 SQIVND (reference sequence). Deletions cut 5 bases from V and 4 bases from J, with 15 bases between. As to time point: after trial treatment. The treatment: LDRT plus nivolumab, ipilimumab, low-dose cyclophosphamide and aspirin (RACIN trial). This clonotype was picked up many times. Covering alpha and beta chains, TRAV- and TRBV-specific primers were used for the first-strand cDNA. A constant-region primer paired with the V-primer adapter amplified TCRs over about 20 PCR cycles. MiXCR was run by TCRdb on the reads, yielding one entry per CDR3 protein. The sample has fewer than 110,000 distinct CDR3 sequences, roughly 20% seen once.

The V gene is TRBV19, the J gene TRBJ2-7; D perhaps matches TRBD1 (6 bases). This sequence was found in a male donor with prostate cancer. The sample was PBMCs, taken after low-dose radiotherapy plus immunotherapy. The CDR3: CASSLPGQIYEQYF. Written as DNA, the CDR3 is TGTGCCAGTAGTCTCCCCGGACAGATATACGAGCAGTACTTC.